The clone carrying this T cell receptor beta chain has only one observation. Its target is not known. The data originate from a study of OX40 agonist ivuxolimab in advanced cancers. Broader study findings: At doses 0.1 to 3.0 mg/kg, CD4+ and CD8+ clones expanded. No determination was made of the antigen specificity of the expanded peripheral T cells.

V lost 1 base and J 2 bases, leaving 11 bases between the germline ends. The CDR3 has 15 amino acids. CDR1 is SQVTM, CDR2 ANQGSEA, per germline. The data were produced by immunoSEQ multiplex PCR, yet TCRdb's version contains in-frame clones alone and is incomplete. The sample has about 72,000 clones, under 95% seen once. If patients had autoimmune disease history or systemic immunosuppression, they were excluded. Baseline was the first blood sampling point, followed by cycle 4 day 1 and cycle 7 day 1. The material sequenced was CD4+ or CD8+ T cells sorted from blood, taken in a trial of the OX40 agonist ivuxolimab. This clonotype was sampled from an adult with an advanced solid tumor such as melanoma, head and neck, liver or kidney cancer. The V call is TRBV29-1, the J call TRBJ1-4; D may be TRBD1 (5 bases). CDR3 in DNA: TGCAGCGTTGAAGGTAGAGCAGGGACTAATGAAAAACTGTTTTTT. Protein sequence: CSVEGRAGTNEKLFF. Combining the CDR3 with reference TRBV29-1 and TRBJ1-4 gives the whole variable domain SAVISQKPSRDICQRGTSLTIQCQVDSQVTMMFWYRQQPGQSLTLIATANQGSEATYESGFVIDKFPISRPNLTFSTLTVSNMSPEDSSIYLCSVEGRAGTNEKLFFGSGTQLSVL.